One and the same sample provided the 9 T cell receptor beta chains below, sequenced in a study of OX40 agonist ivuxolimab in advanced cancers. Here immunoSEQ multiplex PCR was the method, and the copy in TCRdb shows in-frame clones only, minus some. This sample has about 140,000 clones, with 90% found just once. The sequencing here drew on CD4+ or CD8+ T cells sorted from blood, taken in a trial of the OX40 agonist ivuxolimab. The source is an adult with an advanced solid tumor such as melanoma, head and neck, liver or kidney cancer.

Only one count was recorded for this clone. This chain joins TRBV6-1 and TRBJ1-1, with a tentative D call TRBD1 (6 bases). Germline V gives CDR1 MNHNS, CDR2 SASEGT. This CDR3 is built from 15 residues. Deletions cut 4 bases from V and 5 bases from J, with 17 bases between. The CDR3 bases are TGTGCCAGCAGTGCCAACTTACAGGGAAGGACTGAAGCTTTCTTT. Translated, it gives CASSANLQGRTEAFF.

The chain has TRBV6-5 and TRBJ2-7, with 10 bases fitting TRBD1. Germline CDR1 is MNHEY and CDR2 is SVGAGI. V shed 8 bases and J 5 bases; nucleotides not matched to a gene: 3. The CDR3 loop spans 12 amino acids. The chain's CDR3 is CASWDRGDEQYF. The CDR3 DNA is TGTGCCAGCTGGGACAGGGGCGACGAGCAGTACTTC.

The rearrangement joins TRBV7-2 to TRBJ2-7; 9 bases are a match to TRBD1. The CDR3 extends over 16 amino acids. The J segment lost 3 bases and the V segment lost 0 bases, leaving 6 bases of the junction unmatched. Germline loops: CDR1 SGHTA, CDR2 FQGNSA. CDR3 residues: CASSLALVTGGYEQYF. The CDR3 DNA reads TGTGCCAGCAGCTTAGCGCTAGTGACAGGGGGCTACGAGCAGTACTTC.

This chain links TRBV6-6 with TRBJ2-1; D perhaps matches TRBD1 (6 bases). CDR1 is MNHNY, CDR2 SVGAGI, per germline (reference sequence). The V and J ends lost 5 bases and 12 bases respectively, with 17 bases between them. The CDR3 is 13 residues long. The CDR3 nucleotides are TGTGCCAGCAGTACAGACAGGACCCCCCGGCAGTTCTTC. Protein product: CASSTDRTPRQFF.

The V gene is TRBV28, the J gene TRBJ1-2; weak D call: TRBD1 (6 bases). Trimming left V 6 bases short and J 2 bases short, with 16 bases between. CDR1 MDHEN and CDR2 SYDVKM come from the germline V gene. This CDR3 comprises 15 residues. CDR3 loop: CASSPLDRPNYGYTF. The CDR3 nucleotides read TGTGCCAGCAGCCCCCTTGACAGGCCGAACTATGGCTACACCTTC.

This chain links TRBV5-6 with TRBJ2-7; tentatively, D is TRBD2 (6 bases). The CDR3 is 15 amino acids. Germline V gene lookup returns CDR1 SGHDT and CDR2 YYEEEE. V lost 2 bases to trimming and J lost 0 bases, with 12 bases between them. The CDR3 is CASSFGGTSSYEQYF. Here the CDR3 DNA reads TGTGCCAGCAGCTTCGGGGGTACTAGCTCCTACGAGCAGTACTTC.

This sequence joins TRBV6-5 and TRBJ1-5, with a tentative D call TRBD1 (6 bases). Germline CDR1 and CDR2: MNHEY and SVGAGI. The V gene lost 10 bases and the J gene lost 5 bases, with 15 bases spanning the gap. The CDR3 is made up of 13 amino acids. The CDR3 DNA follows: TGTGCCACCCAAGATGGACAGTATCAGCCCCAGCATTTT. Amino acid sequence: CATQDGQYQPQHF.

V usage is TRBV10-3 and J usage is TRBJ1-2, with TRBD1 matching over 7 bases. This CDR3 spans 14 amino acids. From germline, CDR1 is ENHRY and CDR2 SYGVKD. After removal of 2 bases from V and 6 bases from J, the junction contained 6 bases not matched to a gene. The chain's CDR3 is CAISERGTADGYTF. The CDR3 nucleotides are TGTGCCATCAGTGAGCGGGGGACAGCTGATGGCTACACCTTC.

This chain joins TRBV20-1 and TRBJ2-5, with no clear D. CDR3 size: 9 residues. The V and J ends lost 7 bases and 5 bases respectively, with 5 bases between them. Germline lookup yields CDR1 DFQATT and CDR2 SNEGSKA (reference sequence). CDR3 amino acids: CSVDETQYF. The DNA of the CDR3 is TGCAGTGTCGACGAGACCCAGTACTTC.